The 5 T cell receptor beta chains listed next were all sequenced from one sample in a study of T cells in Graves' hyperthyroidism and ophthalmopathy. Amplification targeted TCR beta CDR3 regions from RNA transcripts. When the TCR CDR3 underwent first-round RT-PCR, the HTBI primer set was used. TCRdb re-analysed the multiplex PCR reads in MiXCR, keeping a single row per CDR3 protein. The table includes nearly 600,000 distinct CDR3 sequences, 14% detected once. Sequencing was performed on blood. The receptors derive from a woman in her thirties with Graves' hyperthyroidism that later progressed to Graves' ophthalmopathy.

There are many counts of this clonotype. The chain couples TRBV6-1 to TRBJ2-7, with D maybe TRBD1 (6 bases). Between the trimmed V and J ends, which lost 0 bases and 0 bases, there was a span of 15 bases. Germline values: CDR1 MNHNS, CDR2 SASEGT. There are 17 residues in the CDR3. Here the CDR3 reads CASSEAWTVVLSYEQYF. The CDR3 region has the DNA TGTGCCAGCAGTGAAGCGTGGACAGTAGTTCTCTCCTACGAGCAGTACTTC.

This clonotype was counted only a few times. V usage is TRBV7-2 and J usage is TRBJ2-1, with 8 bases matching TRBD1. CDR1 SGHTA and CDR2 FQGNSA come from the germline V gene. J lost 3 bases, V lost 5 bases, and 9 bases had no gene match. This CDR3 has 16 residues. The CDR3 sequence is CASSETGTGHYNEQFF. The CDR3 coding sequence is TGTGCCAGCAGCGAAACCGGGACAGGACACTACAATGAGCAGTTCTTC.

V usage is TRBV19 and J usage is TRBJ2-1; TRBD1 aligns across 9 bases. The J segment lost 1 base and the V segment lost 5 bases, leaving 6 bases of the junction unmatched. The CDR3 consists of 16 residues. CDR1 and CDR2 from the germline V gene are LNHDA and SQIVND (reference sequence). The CDR3, as DNA: TGTGCCAGTAGTCGTACAGGGGGCGTTTCCTACAATGAGCAGTTCTTC. Translated, it gives CASSRTGGVSYNEQFF.

The chain is built from TRBV2 and TRBJ2-7; possibly TRBD1 or TRBD2 for D (6 bases each). The CDR3 is 15 amino acids. Looked up from germline, CDR1 is SNHLY and CDR2 is FYNNEI. Trimming shortened V by 3 bases and J by 1 base, and 13 bases separated the two germline ends. DNA of the CDR3: TGTGCCAGCAGTGAGGCCAGGGGAGGATCCTACGAGCAGTACTTC. It is translated as CASSEARGGSYEQYF.

Many counts were recorded for this clonotype. The rearrangement joins TRBV2 to TRBJ2-7; the D gene is possibly TRBD1 (6 bases). The CDR3 contains 11 residues. Per germline, CDR1 SNHLY and CDR2 FYNNEI. V was cut by 10 bases and J by 3 bases, with 10 bases left in between. The CDR3 coding sequence is TGTGCCACTACCAGGGGCTACGAGCAGTACTTC. Translation gives CATTRGYEQYF.